These T cell receptor beta chains were read from a single sample in a study of blood T cell repertoires in COVID-19. Only in-frame clones appear in the TCRdb table, and some are missing; sequencing was by immunoSEQ multiplex PCR. The sample records roughly 68,000 clones, approximately 90% being singletons. The specimen was peripheral blood. These receptors came from a woman in her fifties or sixties with COVID-19, enrolled during active disease. Both conserved end residues are part of each CDR3.

v_gene	j_gene	CDR3aa
TRBV28	TRBJ2-1	CATKMSGSNHEQFF
TRBV10-3	TRBJ2-1	CAIRNPGLAANEQFF
TRBV28	TRBJ2-7	CASSSHSGTGSYEQYF
TRBV29-1	TRBJ2-7	CSGTVSYEQYF
TRBV14	TRBJ2-2	CASSQDYSGLGGLFF
TRBV2	TRBJ1-5	CASSENRVGNQPQHF
TRBV27	TRBJ2-2	CASSPDRGYNTGELFF
TRBV5-1	TRBJ1-1	CASSFTGLDAFF
TRBV19	TRBJ2-1	CASSSRGPGDEQFF
TRBV18	TRBJ2-1	CASSLGLQAEQFF
TRBV6-6	TRBJ2-2	CASRTGPSTGELFF
TRBV4-2	TRBJ2-3	CASSPRREDTQYF
TRBV30	TRBJ2-5	CAWLAGRTQYF
TRBV5-4	TRBJ2-2	CASSSTSGVNTGELFF
TRBV28	TRBJ1-1	CASRETGRTEAFF
TRBV5-1	TRBJ2-7	CASRPGTRSSYEQYF
TRBV7-9	TRBJ2-3	CASSWDNTDTQYF
TRBV6-1	TRBJ2-7	CASSERTSGRF
TRBV6-1	TRBJ2-7	CASSSIRGQYF
TRBV7-2	TRBJ2-7	CASSSGRGPYEQYF
TRBV5-1	TRBJ2-7	CASSAYSYEQYF
TRBV28	TRBJ2-7	CASSPTGSYEQYF
TRBV27	TRBJ2-7	CASSFRGYEQYF
TRBV12-3/TRBV12-4	TRBJ2-1	CASSLGTRKFF
TRBV7-9	TRBJ2-1	CASSLFGGRGFEQFF
TRBV28	TRBJ1-2	CASSQVRGLANYGYTF
TRBV6-5	TRBJ2-4	CASNAPEVAKNIQYF
TRBV7-6	TRBJ1-3	CASSLGGLGNTIYF
TRBV19	TRBJ2-5	CASSIVAAGGIETQYF
TRBV5-5	TRBJ1-4	CASSLGGMGEKLFF
TRBV7-2	TRBJ2-3	CASSLTRAQGDTQYF
TRBV30	TRBJ2-4	CAWGPGGNIQYF
TRBV10-3	TRBJ2-2	CAISVSGGGQGARPGELFF
TRBV19	TRBJ2-1	CASKVAGKRDEQFF
TRBV4-2	TRBJ2-1	CASSQDRGGLAYNEQFF
TRBV5-1	TRBJ2-1	CASSLPRGGASSYNEQFF
TRBV5-3	TRBJ2-2	CARRRDRVRTGELFF
TRBV28	TRBJ2-7	CASQTGGESREQYF
TRBV5-5	TRBJ1-2	CASSPRFGGILRYGYTF
TRBV9	TRBJ2-1	CASSSGTGGIGAYNEQFF